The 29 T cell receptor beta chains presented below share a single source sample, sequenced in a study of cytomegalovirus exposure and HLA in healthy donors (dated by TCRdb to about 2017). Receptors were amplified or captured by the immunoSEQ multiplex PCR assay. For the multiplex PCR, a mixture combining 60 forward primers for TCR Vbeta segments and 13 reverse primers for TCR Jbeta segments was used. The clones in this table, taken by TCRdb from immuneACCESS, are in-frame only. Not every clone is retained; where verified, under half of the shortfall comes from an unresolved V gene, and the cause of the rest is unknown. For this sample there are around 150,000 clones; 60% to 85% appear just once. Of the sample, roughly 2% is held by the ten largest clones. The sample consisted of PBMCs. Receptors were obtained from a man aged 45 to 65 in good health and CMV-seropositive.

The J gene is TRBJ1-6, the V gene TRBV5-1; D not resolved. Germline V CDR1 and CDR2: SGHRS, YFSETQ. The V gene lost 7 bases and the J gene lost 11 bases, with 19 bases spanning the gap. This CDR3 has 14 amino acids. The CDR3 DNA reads TGCGCCAGCCGCTACTCAATGGACTCGGCACCCCTCCACTTT. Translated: CASRYSMDSAPLHF.

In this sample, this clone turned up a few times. CDR3 in DNA: TGCGCCAGCAGTGAGTCGGTGGACTGGACCGGGGAGCTGTTTTTT. It translates to CASSESVDWTGELFF. The genes are TRBV10-1 and TRBJ2-2, with a weak D call TRBD2 (5 bases). This CDR3 comprises 15 residues. Germline V gene sequence: CDR1 WNHNN, CDR2 SYGVQD (reference sequence). V lost 0 bases to trimming and J lost 5 bases, with 10 bases between them.

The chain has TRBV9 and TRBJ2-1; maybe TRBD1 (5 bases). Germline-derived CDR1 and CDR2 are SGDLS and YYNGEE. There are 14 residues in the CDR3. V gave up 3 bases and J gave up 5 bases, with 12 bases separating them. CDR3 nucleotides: TGTGCCAGCAGCGGGGAAGGGGTGGACAATGAGCAGTTCTTC. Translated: CASSGEGVDNEQFF.

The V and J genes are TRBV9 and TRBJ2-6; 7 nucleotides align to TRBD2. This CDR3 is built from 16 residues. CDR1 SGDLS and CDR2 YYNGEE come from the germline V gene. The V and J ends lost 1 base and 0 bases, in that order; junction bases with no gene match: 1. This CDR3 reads CASSVRGSSGANVLTF. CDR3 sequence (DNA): TGTGCCAGCAGCGTACGCGGGAGCTCTGGGGCCAACGTCCTGACTTTC.

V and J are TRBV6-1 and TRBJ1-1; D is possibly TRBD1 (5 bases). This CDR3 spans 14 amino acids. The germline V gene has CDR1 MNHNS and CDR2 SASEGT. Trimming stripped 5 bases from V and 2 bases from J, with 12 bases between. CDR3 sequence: CASSTHRSNTEAFF. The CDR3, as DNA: TGTGCCAGCAGTACCCACAGGAGTAACACTGAAGCTTTCTTT.

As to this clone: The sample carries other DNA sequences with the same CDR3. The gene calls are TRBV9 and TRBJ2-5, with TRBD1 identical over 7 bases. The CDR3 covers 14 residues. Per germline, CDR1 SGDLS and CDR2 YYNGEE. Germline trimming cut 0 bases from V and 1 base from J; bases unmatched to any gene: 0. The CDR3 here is CASSVDRGQETQYF. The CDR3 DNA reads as TGTGCCAGCAGCGTAGACAGGGGCCAAGAGACCCAGTACTTC.

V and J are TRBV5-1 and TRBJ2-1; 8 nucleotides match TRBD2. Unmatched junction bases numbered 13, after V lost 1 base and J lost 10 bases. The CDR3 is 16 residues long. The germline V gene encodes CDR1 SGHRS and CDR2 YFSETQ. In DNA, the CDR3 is TGCGCCAGCAGCTTGCCTAGCGGGTCTCTATTCCTGGAGCAGTTCTTC. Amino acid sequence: CASSLPSGSLFLEQFF.

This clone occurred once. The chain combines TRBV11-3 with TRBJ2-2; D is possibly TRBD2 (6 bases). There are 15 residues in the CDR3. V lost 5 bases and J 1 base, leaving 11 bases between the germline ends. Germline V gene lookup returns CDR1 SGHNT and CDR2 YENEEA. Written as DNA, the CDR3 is TGTGCCAGCAGCCCTACTAGCCAGAACACCGGGGAGCTGTTTTTT. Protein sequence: CASSPTSQNTGELFF.

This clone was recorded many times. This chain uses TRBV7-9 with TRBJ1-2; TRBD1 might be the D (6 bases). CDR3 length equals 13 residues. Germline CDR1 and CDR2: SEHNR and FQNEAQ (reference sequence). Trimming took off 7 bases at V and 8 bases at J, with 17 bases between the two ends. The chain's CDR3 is CASTVGQARGYTF. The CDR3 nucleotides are TGTGCCAGCACCGTGGGACAAGCTAGGGGCTACACCTTC.

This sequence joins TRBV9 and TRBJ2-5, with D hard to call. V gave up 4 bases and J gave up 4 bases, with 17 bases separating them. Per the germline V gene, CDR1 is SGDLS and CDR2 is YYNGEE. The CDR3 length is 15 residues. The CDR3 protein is CASSPNSLGGETQYF. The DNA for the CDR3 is TGTGCCAGCAGCCCGAACAGCCTGGGTGGAGAGACCCAGTACTTC.

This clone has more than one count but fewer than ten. CDR3 nucleotide sequence: TGTGCCAGCAGTGAATGGACAGGGAGGAATGAAAAACTGTTTTTT. Translation: CASSEWTGRNEKLFF. This chain connects TRBV25-1 to TRBJ1-4; 8 bases align to TRBD1. Germline loops: CDR1 MGHDK, CDR2 SYGVNS. The length of the CDR3 is 15 residues. The J segment lost 5 bases and the V segment lost 1 base, leaving 3 bases of the junction unmatched.

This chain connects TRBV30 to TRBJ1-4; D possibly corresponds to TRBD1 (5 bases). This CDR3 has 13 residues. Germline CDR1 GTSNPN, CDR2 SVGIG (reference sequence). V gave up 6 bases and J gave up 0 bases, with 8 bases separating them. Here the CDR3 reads CACDSTTNEKLFF. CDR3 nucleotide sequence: TGTGCCTGCGACAGTACAACTAATGAAAAACTGTTTTTT.

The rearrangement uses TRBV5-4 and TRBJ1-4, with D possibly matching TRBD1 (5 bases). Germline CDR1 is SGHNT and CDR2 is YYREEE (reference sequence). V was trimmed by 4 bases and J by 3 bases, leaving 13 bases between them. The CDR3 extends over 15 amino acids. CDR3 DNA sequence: TGTGCCAGCAGCGTACCCGGGGGAGCTAATGAAAAACTGTTTTTT. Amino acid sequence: CASSVPGGANEKLFF.

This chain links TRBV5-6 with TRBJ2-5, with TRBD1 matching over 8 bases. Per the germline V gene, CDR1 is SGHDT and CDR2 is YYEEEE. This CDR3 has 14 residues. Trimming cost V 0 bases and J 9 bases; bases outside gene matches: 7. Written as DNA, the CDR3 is TGTGCCAGCAGCTTGGCAGGGGGCGATGGGGCCCAGTACTTC. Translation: CASSLAGGDGAQYF.

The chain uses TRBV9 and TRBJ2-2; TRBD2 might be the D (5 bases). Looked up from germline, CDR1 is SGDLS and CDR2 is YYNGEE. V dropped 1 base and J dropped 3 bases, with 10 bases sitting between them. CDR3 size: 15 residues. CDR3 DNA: TGTGCCAGCAGCGTACGGGGTGGGTACACCGGGGAGCTGTTTTTT. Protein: CASSVRGGYTGELFF.

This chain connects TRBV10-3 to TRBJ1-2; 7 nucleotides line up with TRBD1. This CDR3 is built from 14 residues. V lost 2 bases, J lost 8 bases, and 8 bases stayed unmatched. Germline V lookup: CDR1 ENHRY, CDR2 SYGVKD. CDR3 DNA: TGTGCCATCAGTGAGCGGGACAGAAAAGTCGGCTACACCTTC. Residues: CAISERDRKVGYTF.

CDR3 DNA sequence: TGTGCCAGCAGTACATATAGCAATCAGCCCCAGCATTTT. Translation: CASSTYSNQPQHF. The J gene is TRBJ1-5, the V gene TRBV28, with D unresolved. Trimming removed 5 bases from V and 0 bases from J, with 5 bases in between. CDR3 length: 13 amino acids. The germline CDR1 and CDR2 sequences are MDHEN and SYDVKM.

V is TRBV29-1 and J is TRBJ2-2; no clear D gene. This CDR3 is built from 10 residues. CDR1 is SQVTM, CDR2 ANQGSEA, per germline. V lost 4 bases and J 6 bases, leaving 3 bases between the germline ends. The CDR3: CSVVAGELFF. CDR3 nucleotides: TGCAGCGTTGTCGCCGGGGAGCTGTTTTTT.

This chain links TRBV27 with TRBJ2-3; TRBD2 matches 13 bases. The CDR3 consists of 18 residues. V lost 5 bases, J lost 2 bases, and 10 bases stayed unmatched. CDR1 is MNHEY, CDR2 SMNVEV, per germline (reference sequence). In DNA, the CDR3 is TGTGCCAGCAGTCCACATCGGACTAGCGGGGGTCCCACAGATACGCAGTATTTT. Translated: CASSPHRTSGGPTDTQYF.

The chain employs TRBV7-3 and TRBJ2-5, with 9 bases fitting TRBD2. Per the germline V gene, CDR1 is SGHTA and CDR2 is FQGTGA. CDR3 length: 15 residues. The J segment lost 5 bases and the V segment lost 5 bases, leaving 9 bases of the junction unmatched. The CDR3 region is CASSKRGDGGETQYF. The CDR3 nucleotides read TGTGCCAGCAGCAAGCGGGGGGACGGGGGGGAGACCCAGTACTTC.

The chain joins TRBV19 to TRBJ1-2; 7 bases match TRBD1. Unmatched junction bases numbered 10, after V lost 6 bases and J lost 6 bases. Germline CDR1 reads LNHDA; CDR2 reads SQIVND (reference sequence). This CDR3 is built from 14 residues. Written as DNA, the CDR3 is TGTGCCAGTAGCCCCGGGAGGGGGCCGAATGGCTACACCTTC. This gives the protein CASSPGRGPNGYTF.

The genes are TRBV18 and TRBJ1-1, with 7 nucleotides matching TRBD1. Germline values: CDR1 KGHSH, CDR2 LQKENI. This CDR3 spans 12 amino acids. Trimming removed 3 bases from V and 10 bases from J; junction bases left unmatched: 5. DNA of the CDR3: TGTGCCAGCTCACCCGGGACAGCAGGAGCTTTCTTT. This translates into CASSPGTAGAFF.

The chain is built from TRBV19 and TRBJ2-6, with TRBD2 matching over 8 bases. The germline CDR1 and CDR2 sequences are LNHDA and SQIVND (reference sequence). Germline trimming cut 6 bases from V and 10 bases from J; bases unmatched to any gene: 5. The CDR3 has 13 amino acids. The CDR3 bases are TGTGCCAGTAGATCGGGGGGGGGTAACGTCCTGACTTTC. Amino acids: CASRSGGGNVLTF.

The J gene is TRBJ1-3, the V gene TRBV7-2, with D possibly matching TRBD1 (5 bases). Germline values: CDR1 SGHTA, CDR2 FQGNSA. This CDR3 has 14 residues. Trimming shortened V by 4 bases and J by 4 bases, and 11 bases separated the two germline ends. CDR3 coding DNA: TGTGCCAGCAGCTCACAGGTTGCGGGAAACACCATATATTTT. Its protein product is CASSSQVAGNTIYF.

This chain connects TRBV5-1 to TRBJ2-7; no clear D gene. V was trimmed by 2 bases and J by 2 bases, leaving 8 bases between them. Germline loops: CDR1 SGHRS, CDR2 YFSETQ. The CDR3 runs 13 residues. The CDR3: CASSFQTTYEQYF. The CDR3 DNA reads TGCGCCAGCAGCTTTCAAACTACCTACGAGCAGTACTTC.

The CDR3 region has the DNA TGTGCCAGCAGTGAAGTCAAACTCGGTGGGGCCAACGTCCTGACTTTC. Translated: CASSEVKLGGANVLTF. The chain links TRBV2 to TRBJ2-6; no clear D. This CDR3 is built from 16 residues. Germline assignment: CDR1 SNHLY and CDR2 FYNNEI. V was clipped by 1 base and J by 3 bases, with 10 bases between them.

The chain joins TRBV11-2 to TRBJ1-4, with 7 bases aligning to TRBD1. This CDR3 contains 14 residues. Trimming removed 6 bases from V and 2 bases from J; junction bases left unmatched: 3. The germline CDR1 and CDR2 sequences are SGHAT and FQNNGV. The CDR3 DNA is TGTGCCAGCAGAGGGACAGCCACTAATGAAAAACTGTTTTTT. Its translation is CASRGTATNEKLFF.

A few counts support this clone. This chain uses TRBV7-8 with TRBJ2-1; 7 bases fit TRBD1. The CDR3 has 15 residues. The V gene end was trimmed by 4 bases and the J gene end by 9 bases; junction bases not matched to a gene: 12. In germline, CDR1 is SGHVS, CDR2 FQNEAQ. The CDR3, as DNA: TGTGCCAGCAGCTCACGATCGGGACAGATTGGTGAGCAGTTCTTC. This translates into CASSSRSGQIGEQFF.

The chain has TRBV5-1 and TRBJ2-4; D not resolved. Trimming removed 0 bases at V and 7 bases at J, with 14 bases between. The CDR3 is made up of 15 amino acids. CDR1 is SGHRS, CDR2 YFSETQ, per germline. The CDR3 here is CASSLAGSNGNIQYF. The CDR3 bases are TGCGCCAGCAGCTTGGCCGGCTCAAACGGGAACATTCAGTACTTC. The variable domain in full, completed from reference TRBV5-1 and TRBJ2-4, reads KAGVTQTPRYLIKTRGQQVTLSCSPISGHRSVSWYQQTPGQGLQFLFEYFSETQRNKGNFPGRFSGRQFSNSRSEMNVSTLELGDSALYLCASSLAGSNGNIQYFGAGTRLSVL.